The rows below give T cell receptor beta chains drawn from one sample of a study of T cell repertoires in aging, cancer and after chemotherapy. TCRdb processed the multiplex PCR reads anew with MiXCR; each CDR3 protein has one entry. The data hold about 9,400 distinct CDR3 sequences, with roughly two fifths observed a single time. Sequencing was performed on blood. These receptors originate from a human donor in good health. CDR3s include the opening cysteine and the closing phenylalanine or tryptophan. D genes are given only for firm matches. Part of the rows lack a size; the others show once, few, many or a class for expanded clones.

clone_size j_call d_call v_call cdr3_aa cdr3_nt
. TRBJ2-1 . TRBV6-5 CASSWQKPVSYNEQFF TGTGCCAGCAGTTGGCAGAAGCCCGTCTCCTACAATGAGCAGTTCTTC
. TRBJ1-2 . TRBV19 CASSINLDQNGYTF TGTGCCAGTAGTATAAACCTCGACCAGAATGGCTACACCTTC
. TRBJ2-5 . TRBV24-1 CATAGQTETQYF TGTGCCACCGCGGGACAGACAGAGACCCAGTACTTC
. TRBJ1-1 . TRBV29-1 CSVGSGNTEAFF TGCAGCGTTGGTTCGGGGAACACTGAAGCTTTCTTT
medium-sized TRBJ1-2 . TRBV29-1 CSVVGAEGYTF TGCAGCGTTGTGGGGGCCGAGGGCTACACCTTC
. TRBJ2-3 . TRBV5-6 CASSSYASTDTQYF TGTGCCAGCAGCTCCTACGCTAGCACAGATACGCAGTATTTT
. TRBJ1-2 TRBD1 TRBV12-3/TRBV12-4 CASSLHGRGHYYGYTF TGTGCCAGCAGTTTACACGGCAGGGGGCATTACTATGGCTACACCTTC
. TRBJ2-7 . TRBV11-3 CASSLGEISYEQYF TGTGCCAGCAGCCTAGGGGAAATCTCCTACGAGCAGTACTTC
few TRBJ2-1 TRBD2 TRBV27 CASSLNGGTTAKGEQFF TGTGCCAGCAGTCTCAATGGAGGGACTACCGCGAAGGGGGAGCAGTTCTTC
few TRBJ2-5 . TRBV5-4 CASTQTGAVETQYF TGTGCCAGCACCCAAACGGGGGCCGTAGAGACCCAGTACTTC
. TRBJ2-2 TRBD2 TRBV6-5 CASSSPSGRSTGELFF TGTGCCAGCAGTTCCCCTAGCGGGAGAAGCACCGGGGAGCTGTTTTTT
. TRBJ2-3 TRBD2 TRBV13 CASSLDGRYTQYF TGTGCCAGCAGCTTAGACGGGAGGTATACGCAGTATTTT
. TRBJ1-2 . TRBV5-6 CASSRGASYGYTF TGTGCCAGCAGCCGGGGGGCTAGCTATGGCTACACCTTC
. TRBJ2-5 . TRBV15 CATSRDNSAQYF TGTGCCACCAGCAGAGATAATAGCGCACAGTACTTC
medium-sized TRBJ2-3 . TRBV29-1 CSVEGGRAIPDTQYF TGCAGCGTTGAAGGGGGGAGAGCTATCCCAGATACGCAGTATTTT
few TRBJ2-7 . TRBV7-9 CASSPPLGATEQYF TGTGCCAGCAGCCCACCTCTCGGAGCGACCGAGCAGTACTTC
few TRBJ2-1 TRBD1 TRBV27 CASNRGPNEQFF TGTGCCAGCAACAGGGGACCCAATGAGCAGTTCTTC
few TRBJ2-5 TRBD2 TRBV13 CASSLGVAGLAGSAQYF TGTGCCAGCAGCTTAGGGGTCGCGGGACTAGCGGGTTCGGCCCAGTACTTC
once TRBJ2-1 TRBD2 TRBV7-2 CASSQSGGIYNEQFF TGTGCCAGCAGCCAGTCGGGGGGAATCTACAATGAGCAGTTCTTC
. TRBJ2-1 TRBD1 TRBV5-6 CASSLGDRGYNEQFF TGTGCCAGCAGCTTGGGGGACAGGGGTTACAATGAGCAGTTCTTC
. TRBJ2-1 . TRBV30 CAWSVRRAETQFF TGTGCCTGGAGTGTACGCAGGGCGGAGACCCAGTTCTTC
. TRBJ1-6 . TRBV7-6 CASSSLWGVRNSPLHF TGTGCCAGCAGTTCTCTTTGGGGCGTAAGAAATTCACCCCTCCACTTT
. TRBJ2-7 . TRBV6-5 CASSYSVTGSYEQYF TGTGCCAGCAGTTACTCGGTTACGGGATCGTACGAGCAGTACTTC
. TRBJ2-3 TRBD2 TRBV15 CATSRDPLAGGRNTQYF TGTGCCACCAGCAGAGATCCCCTAGCGGGGGGGCGGAATACGCAGTATTTT
few TRBJ2-1 TRBD2 TRBV13 CASSPRYFPGGEGSSYNEQFF TGTGCCAGCAGCCCCCGTTATTTCCCCGGGGGGGAAGGCAGCTCCTACAATGAGCAGTTCTTC
once TRBJ2-1 . TRBV28 CASSPAYNEQFF TGTGCCAGCAGTCCCGCTTACAATGAGCAGTTCTTC
. TRBJ2-7 . TRBV27 CAIISKQGTYEQYF TGTGCCATCATAAGCAAACAAGGGACCTACGAGCAGTACTTC
. TRBJ2-7 . TRBV10-3 CAIGLSYEQYF TGTGCCATCGGGCTCTCCTACGAGCAGTACTTC
few TRBJ2-1 . TRBV6-1 CASTANEQFF TGTGCCTCAACAGCCAATGAGCAGTTCTTC
. TRBJ2-6 . TRBV5-6 CASSPTGSGANVLTF TGTGCCAGCAGCCCCACAGGGTCTGGGGCCAACGTCCTGACTTTC
medium-sized TRBJ1-5 . TRBV19 CASSLNNQPQHF TGTGCCAGTAGTTTGAATAATCAGCCCCAGCATTTT
. TRBJ2-2 TRBD2 TRBV6-5 CASSYSISGRATGELFF TGTGCCAGCAGTTACTCGATTAGCGGGAGGGCCACCGGGGAGCTGTTTTTT
few TRBJ1-1 . TRBV5-6 CASSSAGLGGNTEAFF TGTGCCAGCAGCTCGGCGGGTCTGGGGGGGAACACTGAAGCTTTCTTT
once TRBJ1-6 . TRBV27 CASSSVGEPQPLHF TGTGCCAGCAGTTCTGTGGGGGAGCCACAACCCCTCCACTTT
. TRBJ2-1 TRBD2 TRBV6-5 CASSYGGSSYNEQFF TGTGCCAGCAGTTACGGCGGGAGCTCCTACAATGAGCAGTTCTTC
few TRBJ2-3 . TRBV19 CASSASRGTTDTQYF TGTGCCAGTAGTGCCTCTAGGGGGACTACAGATACGCAGTATTTT
few TRBJ2-5 . TRBV18 CASSPGLAETQYF TGTGCCAGCTCCCCAGGGTTGGCAGAGACCCAGTACTTC
. TRBJ1-3 . TRBV13 CASRGASGNTIYF TGTGCCAGCAGGGGAGCCTCTGGAAACACCATATATTTT
. TRBJ2-7 TRBD2 TRBV5-6 CASSYPLRGSYEQYF TGTGCCAGCAGTTACCCCCTGCGGGGGTCCTACGAGCAGTACTTC
few TRBJ1-1 . TRBV30 CAWSAPLVGHTEAFF TGTGCCTGGAGTGCCCCCCTGGTAGGGCACACTGAAGCTTTCTTT
. TRBJ2-5 . TRBV5-5 CASSLDFELGGLETQYF TGTGCCAGCAGCTTGGATTTCGAGCTAGGAGGGTTGGAGACCCAGTACTTC
. TRBJ1-1 . TRBV12-3/TRBV12-4 CASSRTEKAFF TGTGCCAGCAGTCGGACGGAGAAAGCTTTCTTT